The next 20 T cell receptor beta chains were all read from a single sample in a study of blood T cells in healthy people across ages. Alongside a J-beta primer mix, a sample-barcoded 5' primer served in a second PCR lasting about 7 to 11 cycles. TCRdb re-analysed the 5' RACE reads in MiXCR, keeping a single row per CDR3 protein. The top ten hold about an eighth of the sample, which has some 900,000 distinct CDR3 sequences, about 44% seen once. The sequenced sample consisted of blood. The receptors derive from a young man in good health.

This clonotype has a handful of counts. The V gene is TRBV11-2, the J gene TRBJ2-3; no clear D. CDR1 and CDR2 from the germline V gene are SGHAT and FQNNGV. This CDR3 is built from 14 residues. The V gene lost 3 bases and the J gene lost 2 bases, with 9 bases spanning the gap. The CDR3 region has the DNA TGTGCCAGCAGCTTCAACCTTCCCACAGATACGCAGTATTTT. Translating it yields CASSFNLPTDTQYF.

In its sample, this clonotype was seen a few times. The chain has TRBV5-1 and TRBJ2-3; D remains unclear. V shed 4 bases and J shed 0 bases, with 15 bases lying between them. From germline, CDR1 is SGHRS and CDR2 YFSETQ. The length of the CDR3 is 16 residues. CDR3 in DNA: TGCGCCAGCAGCCCGACGGGCCGGTCTAGCACAGATACGCAGTATTTT. This translates into CASSPTGRSSTDTQYF.

This sequence joins TRBV7-9 and TRBJ2-7, with TRBD1 matching over 9 bases. CDR3 size: 15 residues. In germline, CDR1 is SEHNR, CDR2 FQNEAQ (reference sequence). V trimming: 4 bases; J trimming: 7 bases; junction bases outside the gene matches: 11. CDR3 nucleotide sequence: TGTGCCAGCAGCTCCCGGGACAGGGTCTCCAATGAGCAGTACTTC. It yields the protein CASSSRDRVSNEQYF.

This chain links TRBV4-2 with TRBJ2-7; TRBD2 aligns across 8 bases. With V trimmed by 5 bases and J by 0 bases, 3 bases remained unmatched. Germline V gives CDR1 LGHNA, CDR2 YNFKEQ. The CDR3 sequence is 14 residues long. CDR3 region: CASSTGGASYEQYF. CDR3 in DNA: TGTGCCAGCAGCACCGGGGGGGCCTCCTACGAGCAGTACTTC.

The chain recombines TRBV12-3 or TRBV12-4 with TRBJ1-5, with 9 bases lining up with TRBD1. V shed 7 bases, J shed 7 bases, and the junction held 14 bases outside the gene matches. The CDR3 is 16 residues long. In nucleotides, the CDR3 is TGTGCCAGCACAAACCAGGACAGGGGTGTCAGACAGCCCCAGCATTTT. Protein: CASTNQDRGVRQPQHF.

This clonotype was observed a few times. The V call is TRBV5-4, the J call TRBJ2-1; D is perhaps TRBD2 (6 bases). Germline assignment: CDR1 SGHNT and CDR2 YYREEE (reference sequence). Trimming took 1 base from V and 5 from J, leaving 10 bases between them. The CDR3 has 14 amino acids. CDR3 protein: CASSLRTNHNEQFF. CDR3 in DNA: TGTGCCAGCAGCTTGAGGACTAATCACAATGAGCAGTTCTTC.

The CDR3 DNA reads as TGCAGTGCCTCCCGCCCAAGCGGGGGTCGGCAAGAGACCCAGTACTTC. As protein: CSASRPSGGRQETQYF. J is TRBJ2-5 and V is TRBV20-1, with 8 bases fitting TRBD2. The germline CDR1 and CDR2 sequences are DFQATT and SNEGSKA (reference sequence). The CDR3 is 16 amino acids. V was pared by 6 bases and J by 2 bases, with 14 bases of the junction left unmatched.

This clonotype was observed a handful of times. This chain links TRBV2 with TRBJ1-2, with 8 bases identical to TRBD1. The CDR3 is 14 residues long. Per germline, CDR1 SNHLY and CDR2 FYNNEI. V was clipped by 6 bases and J by 8 bases; unmatched bases: 11. The CDR3, as DNA: TGTGCCAGCAGGACCGGGACAGGAATTTTGGGCTACACCTTC. This sequence encodes CASRTGTGILGYTF.

This clonotype showed up just a few times. The V call is TRBV5-1, the J call TRBJ2-1; maybe TRBD1 (7 bases). This CDR3 has 15 amino acids. Trimming took 3 bases from V and 5 from J, leaving 15 bases between them. The V gene's germline CDR1 is SGHRS and CDR2 YFSETQ. The CDR3 sequence is CASSYGGTANNEQFF. The CDR3 nucleotides read TGCGCCAGCAGCTATGGGGGGACAGCCAACAATGAGCAGTTCTTC.

The chain links TRBV10-3 to TRBJ2-5, with 10 bases identical to TRBD2. Germline V gene sequence: CDR1 ENHRY, CDR2 SYGVKD. Germline trimming cut 6 bases from V and 4 bases from J; bases unmatched to any gene: 11. The CDR3 is 16 amino acids. In DNA form, the CDR3 reads TGTGCCATCAGGGAAGGTAGCGGGGGGCCAGGAGAGACCCAGTACTTC. This encodes CAIREGSGGPGETQYF.

This chain joins TRBV12-3 or TRBV12-4 and TRBJ2-1; 11 nucleotides line up with TRBD1. This CDR3 has 13 residues. Germline trimming cut 4 bases from V and 9 bases from J; bases unmatched to any gene: 2. The CDR3 loop is CASSSGQGAEQFF. Written as DNA, the CDR3 is TGTGCCAGCAGTTCAGGACAGGGGGCTGAGCAGTTCTTC.

About this clonotype: Just one base apart from a much larger clone, this may be a read error. The rearrangement uses TRBV13 and TRBJ2-7; 10 bases fit TRBD2. This CDR3 region has 13 residues. Germline CDR1 PRHDT, CDR2 FYEKMQ (reference sequence). CDR3 DNA: TGTGTCAGCAGCGGGGGGGACTCCTACGAGCAGTACTTC. It translates to CVSSGGDSYEQYF.

The chain couples TRBV30 to TRBJ2-1; D gene uncertain. Germline-derived CDR1 and CDR2 are GTSNPN and SVGIG (reference sequence). The CDR3 totals 12 residues. Trimming pared 3 bases from V and 7 bases from J, leaving 10 bases between. DNA for the CDR3: TGTGCCTGGAGCCCAGTGGGGAATGAGCAGTTCTTC. This encodes CAWSPVGNEQFF.

V is TRBV20-1 and J is TRBJ2-5; D tentatively reads TRBD1 or TRBD2 (5 bases each). The J call may not be correct, given that the DNA end is closer to TRBJ2-7. The CDR3 is 16 amino acids. Germline loops: CDR1 DFQATT, CDR2 SNEGSKA (reference sequence). The CDR3 DNA reads as TGCAGTGCTAGTCTCGGGTCAGGTGGGGCAGGGACCGAGCAGTACTTC. Translating gives CSASLGSGGAGTEQYF.

Only a few counts were recorded for this clonotype. The chain links TRBV20-1 to TRBJ1-2; D remains ambiguous. This CDR3 is built from 9 residues. Trimming shortened V by 6 bases and J by 8 bases, and 7 bases separated the two germline ends. CDR1 and CDR2 (germline): DFQATT, SNEGSKA (reference sequence). CDR3 sequence: CSAYEGYTF. DNA of the CDR3: TGCAGTGCGTATGAGGGCTACACCTTC.

This clonotype was seen only a few times. The chain combines TRBV6-5 with TRBJ2-1, with TRBD2 identical over 7 bases. Germline-derived CDR1 and CDR2 are MNHEY and SVGAGI. V gave up 6 bases and J gave up 13 bases; unmatched junction bases: 12. The CDR3 extends over 13 amino acids. The CDR3 reads CASSPGLVEGQFF. The CDR3 nucleotides read TGTGCCAGCAGCCCAGGACTAGTCGAGGGACAGTTCTTC.

About this clonotype itself: An end of the junction does not agree with germline; a read error may underlie this. The chain uses TRBV27 and TRBJ2-7, with TRBD2 identical over 8 bases. Germline V gene data show CDR1 as MNHEY and CDR2 as SMNVEV (reference sequence). This CDR3 is 15 amino acids long. The CDR3 region is CAGSLDSGANYEQYF. DNA for the CDR3: TGTGCCGGCAGCTTGGATAGCGGGGCAAACTACGAGCAGTACTTC.

This clonotype has just a few counts. The CDR3 DNA is TGTGCCAGCAGCACCGTCGCTAGCGTTAAGTACGAGCAGTACTTC. It encodes CASSTVASVKYEQYF. The chain has TRBV7-2 and TRBJ2-7, with D maybe TRBD2 (6 bases). This CDR3 is 15 amino acids long. V lost 5 bases and J lost 4, with 18 bases in between. CDR1 is SGHTA, CDR2 FQGNSA, per germline.

This clonotype has just a few counts. The chain recombines TRBV10-3 with TRBJ2-3; D is unresolved. The ends were cut back, 2 bases at V and 2 bases at J, with 8 bases in the middle. Germline V lookup: CDR1 ENHRY, CDR2 SYGVKD. This CDR3 has 14 amino acids. The CDR3 DNA sequence: TGTGCCATCAGTGAGGCACGGCTCACAGATACGCAGTATTTT. Protein sequence: CAISEARLTDTQYF.

This sequence joins TRBV20-1 and TRBJ2-5; 9 bases agree with TRBD1. The J call is uncertain, as TRBJ2-7 better fits the DNA end. Germline V gives CDR1 DFQATT, CDR2 SNEGSKA (reference sequence). The CDR3 consists of 14 residues. CDR3 loop: CSAGGGQGRDEQYF. The CDR3 DNA reads TGCAGTGCTGGAGGGGGACAGGGACGCGACGAGCAGTACTTC.